Listed below are T cell receptor beta chains from one sample, sequenced in a study of blood T cell repertoires in COVID-19. The protocol was immunoSEQ multiplex PCR, while the TCRdb copy is restricted to in-frame clones and leaves out a portion. The sample has tens of thousands of clones, approximately 80% seen once. Sequencing was carried out using peripheral blood. The receptors were gathered from an elderly man with acute or convalescent COVID-19. The CDR3 runs from the conserved cysteine through the conserved F or W. Fields, in order: D gene, V gene, clone size, J gene, CDR3 DNA, CDR3 protein. D genes are given only for firm matches. Size is stated for part of the rows, as once, few or many counts, or as a class when the clone is expanded.

TRBD2	TRBV24-1	.	TRBJ2-5	TGTGCCACCAGTGACGGCGGGGGGCTGCAAGAGACCCAGTACTTC	CATSDGGGLQETQYF
.	TRBV21-1	.	TRBJ2-7	TGTGCCAGCAGTAACCGGGACAGGGCTAATCGGAACTCCTACGAGCAGTACTTC	CASSNRDRANRNSYEQYF
.	TRBV13	.	TRBJ1-1	TGTGCCAGCAGCTCCCCCGCCAGGGCGAACACTGAAGCTTTCTTT	CASSSPARANTEAFF
TRBD1	TRBV14	.	TRBJ1-2	TGTGCCAGCAGCCAACGGAGGACAGGGAGGTCCACTGGCTACACCTTC	CASSQRRTGRSTGYTF
TRBD1	TRBV10-1	once	TRBJ1-4	TGCGCCAGCAGTCGGGGACAGGGTGGATTGGAGGATGAAAAACTGTTTTTT	CASSRGQGGLEDEKLFF
TRBD2	TRBV4-2	.	TRBJ2-7	TGTGCCAGCAGCCAAGATGATCCCGGGACTAGCGGGGGGGCTCATTACGAGCAGTACTTC	CASSQDDPGTSGGAHYEQYF
TRBD1	TRBV18	.	TRBJ1-3	TGTGCCAGCTCACCGGGAGACAGGGGTCCAGGAAACACCATATATTTT	CASSPGDRGPGNTIYF
.	TRBV30	.	TRBJ1-5	TGTGCCTGGAGTGTTCTAGGGGGGGGAAGGGGCAATCAGCCCCAGCATTTT	CAWSVLGGGRGNQPQHF
.	TRBV19	.	TRBJ1-5	TGTGCCAGTAGTATCTCAGGGATATTAAGCAATCAGCCCCAGCATTTT	CASSISGILSNQPQHF
.	TRBV11-2	.	TRBJ2-3	TGTGCCAGCAGTTCCGGACAGACCGCATTACATACGCAGTATTTT	CASSSGQTALHTQYF
TRBD1	TRBV9	.	TRBJ1-1	TGTGCCAGCAGCGTAGGACAGGGAACTGAAGCTTTCTTT	CASSVGQGTEAFF
.	TRBV5-4	few	TRBJ2-7	TGTGCCAGCAGCTCCATGAAGGGGGAAAGGAACTACGAGCAGTACTTC	CASSSMKGERNYEQYF
TRBD1	TRBV5-1	.	TRBJ1-5	TGCGCCAGCAGCTCCGGGACAGGGAATCAGCCCCAGCATTTT	CASSSGTGNQPQHF
.	TRBV6-5	once	TRBJ2-3	TGTGCCAGCAGACAACTAGCTGTGGGGACAGATACGCAGTATTTT	CASRQLAVGTDTQYF
TRBD2	TRBV11-3	.	TRBJ2-1	TGTGCCAGCAGCCCCGGGACTAGCGGGGGGGATAAGCAGTTCTTC	CASSPGTSGGDKQFF
.	TRBV4-1	few	TRBJ2-2	TGCGCCAGCAGCCAAGACGTCAGAAACACCGGGGAGCTGTTTTTT	CASSQDVRNTGELFF
.	TRBV27	.	TRBJ1-1	TGTGCCAGCAGTTTATTCTCTGGGCAGGGGTTGGATGCTTTCTTT	CASSLFSGQGLDAFF
TRBD2	TRBV24-1	.	TRBJ2-1	TGTGCCACCAGTGATAACGGGGGGGGTTCCTACAATGAGCAGTTCTTC	CATSDNGGGSYNEQFF
.	TRBV4-1	.	TRBJ1-3	TGCGCCAGCAGCCAAGGACAGGCCCTTTCTGGAAACACCATATATTTT	CASSQGQALSGNTIYF
.	TRBV5-4	.	TRBJ2-7	TGTGCCAGCAGACAGGACAGCTCCTACGAGCAGTACTTC	CASRQDSSYEQYF
TRBD1	TRBV18	.	TRBJ1-2	TGTGCCAGCTCATTGGGACAGCCTGAGAGGGGCTACACCTTC	CASSLGQPERGYTF
.	TRBV2	once	TRBJ1-4	TGTGCCAGCAGTGAACATCGGGGGGAAGGTGAAAAACTGTTTTTT	CASSEHRGEGEKLFF
.	TRBV5-1	.	TRBJ2-3	TGCGCCAGCACCCCAGGGGGGCTGGGTAGCACAGATACGCAGTATTTT	CASTPGGLGSTDTQYF
TRBD1	TRBV11-2	.	TRBJ1-6	TGTGCCAGCAGCCGAGATGGGACAGGGGGCGATTCACCCCTCCACTTT	CASSRDGTGGDSPLHF
.	TRBV5-1	.	TRBJ1-1	TGCGCCAGCAGCTTGATAACAGGCGGCACTGAAGCTTTCTTT	CASSLITGGTEAFF
.	TRBV5-1	few	TRBJ1-1	TGCGCCAGCAGCTTGTACGCAGGGTCGAACACTGAAGCTTTCTTT	CASSLYAGSNTEAFF
TRBD1	TRBV13	.	TRBJ2-5	TGTGCCAGCAGCTTGGGGCAGGGGGAAGAGACCCAGTACTTC	CASSLGQGEETQYF
TRBD2	TRBV15	.	TRBJ2-2	TGTGCCACCAGCAGAGGGGCTAGCGGGGGACCGAACACCGGGGAGCTGTTTTTT	CATSRGASGGPNTGELFF
.	TRBV10-2	.	TRBJ1-5	TGCGCCAGCAGTGAAAACCGACACAGCAATCAGCCCCAGCATTTT	CASSENRHSNQPQHF
TRBD1	TRBV2	.	TRBJ2-7	TGTGCCAGCAGAGCCTTGACAGGGTCCGGGGCTTACGAGCAGTACTTC	CASRALTGSGAYEQYF
.	TRBV12-5	.	TRBJ1-5	TGTGCTAGTGGTTTGCCCCCGTTGGGGGGGGCAAATCAGCCCCAGCATTTT	CASGLPPLGGANQPQHF
.	TRBV30	.	TRBJ1-3	TGTGCCTGGAGTGTACGTGGCAGGGCGGGAAACACCATATATTTT	CAWSVRGRAGNTIYF
.	TRBV18	once	TRBJ1-1	TGTGCCAGCTCACCATTGACAGGTGGATTCACTGAAGCTTTCTTT	CASSPLTGGFTEAFF
TRBD1	TRBV5-8	.	TRBJ2-7	TGTGCCAGCAGCCCGCCAGGGGGCAGGTACGAGCAGTACTTC	CASSPPGGRYEQYF
.	TRBV3-1/TRBV3-2	.	TRBJ2-7	TGTGCCAGCAGCCTCCGAGGCCAGATCTACGAGCAGTACTTC	CASSLRGQIYEQYF
TRBD1	TRBV18	once	TRBJ2-5	TGTGCCAGCCAACAGGGGTACCAAGAGACCCAGTACTTC	CASQQGYQETQYF
.	TRBV7-9	.	TRBJ1-2	TGTGCCAGCAGCTTAGACCCGGGTAGTAACTATGGCTACACCTTC	CASSLDPGSNYGYTF
TRBD1	TRBV5-8	once	TRBJ1-5	TGTGCCAGCAGCTTGGTACAGGGGGCTTGGGACAATCAGCCCCAGCATTTT	CASSLVQGAWDNQPQHF
.	TRBV15	.	TRBJ1-5	TGTGCCACCAGCAGAGTGCGGGGTAGGACCGAACATCAGCCCCAGCATTTT	CATSRVRGRTEHQPQHF
TRBD1	TRBV27	.	TRBJ2-1	TGTGCCAGCAGTGCCTTCAGGGGGCACCATGAGCAGTTCTTC	CASSAFRGHHEQFF
.	TRBV6-5	.	TRBJ1-5	TGTGCCAGCAGTTACGGCGGGGAACGGGGTCAGCCCCAGCATTTT	CASSYGGERGQPQHF
.	TRBV2	.	TRBJ2-5	TGTGCCAGCAGCGTACTGACAGTACAAGAGACCCAGTACTTC	CASSVLTVQETQYF
.	TRBV7-2	.	TRBJ2-1	TGTGCCAGCAGCTTACTGTACAGCTCCTACAATGAGCAGTTCTTC	CASSLLYSSYNEQFF
TRBD1	TRBV7-3	once	TRBJ2-7	TGTGCCAGCAGCTTGGGACAGGCCGACGAGCAGTACTTC	CASSLGQADEQYF
.	TRBV7-9	once	TRBJ2-3	TGTGCCAGCAGCGGCGGAGGGACGGATACGCAGTATTTT	CASSGGGTDTQYF
.	TRBV4-1	few	TRBJ1-1	TGCGCCAGCAGCCAAGATCTTAAGCTTGAAGCTTTCTTT	CASSQDLKLEAFF
TRBD2	TRBV7-8	.	TRBJ2-1	TGTGCCAGCAGCTCACGAGCGGGGAGCTCCTACAATGAGCAGTTCTTC	CASSSRAGSSYNEQFF
.	TRBV29-1	few	TRBJ1-2	TGCAGCGTTGCAGCGGGGGGCTATGGCTACACCTTC	CSVAAGGYGYTF
.	TRBV18	.	TRBJ2-6	TGTGCCAGCTCACCACCTTACAGGGCCGGGGCCAACGTCCTGACTTTC	CASSPPYRAGANVLTF
.	TRBV5-1	.	TRBJ1-2	TGCGCCAGCAGCTTGGGACAGCCCTATGGCTACACCTTC	CASSLGQPYGYTF
.	TRBV21-1	.	TRBJ2-5	TGTGCCAGCAACATGACTAGAGCGCCCTTTAACCAAGAGACCCAGTACTTC	CASNMTRAPFNQETQYF
.	TRBV5-1	.	TRBJ1-2	TGCGCCAGCAGCGCTACAGGAGACTATGGCTACACCTTC	CASSATGDYGYTF